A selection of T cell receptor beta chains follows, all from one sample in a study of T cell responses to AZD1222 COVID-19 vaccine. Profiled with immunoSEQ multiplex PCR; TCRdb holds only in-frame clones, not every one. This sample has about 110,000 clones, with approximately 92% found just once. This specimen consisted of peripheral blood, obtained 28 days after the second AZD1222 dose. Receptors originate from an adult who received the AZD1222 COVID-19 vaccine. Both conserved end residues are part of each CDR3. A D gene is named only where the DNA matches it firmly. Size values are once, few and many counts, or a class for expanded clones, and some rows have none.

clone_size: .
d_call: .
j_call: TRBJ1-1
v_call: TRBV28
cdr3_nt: TGTGCCAGCAGTTTATACGGCCTCGAAGCTTTCTTT
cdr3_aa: CASSLYGLEAFF

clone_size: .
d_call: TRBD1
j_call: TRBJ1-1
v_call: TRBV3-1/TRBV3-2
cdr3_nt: TGTGCCAGCAGCCAACGACAGGGGGAAGCTTTCTTT
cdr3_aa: CASSQRQGEAFF

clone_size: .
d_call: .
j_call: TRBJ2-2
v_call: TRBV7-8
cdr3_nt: TGTGCCAGCAGCTTAGAGACGGCGTCAGGGGAGCTGTTTTTT
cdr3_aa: CASSLETASGELFF

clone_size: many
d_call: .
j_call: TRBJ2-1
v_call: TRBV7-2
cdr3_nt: TGTGCCAGCAGCTTAGAAGAGCGATGGGAGCAGTTCTTC
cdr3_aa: CASSLEERWEQFF

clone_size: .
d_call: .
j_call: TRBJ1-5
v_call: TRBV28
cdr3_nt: TGTGCCAGCAGCCAGCCCCAGCATTTT
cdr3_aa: CASSQPQHF

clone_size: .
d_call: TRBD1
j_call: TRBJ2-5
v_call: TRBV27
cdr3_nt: TGTGCCAGCAGCGCCGGGACAGGGGTCGGAGAGACCCAGTACTTC
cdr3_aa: CASSAGTGVGETQYF

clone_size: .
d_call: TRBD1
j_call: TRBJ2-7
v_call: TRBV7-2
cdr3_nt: TGTGCCAGCAGCGCGGGACAGGGGAGTTACGAGCAGTACTTC
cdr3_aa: CASSAGQGSYEQYF

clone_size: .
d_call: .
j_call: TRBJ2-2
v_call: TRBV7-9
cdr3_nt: TGTGCCAGCAGCTTAGTTAGCGTGGACACCGGGGAGCTGTTTTTT
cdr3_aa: CASSLVSVDTGELFF

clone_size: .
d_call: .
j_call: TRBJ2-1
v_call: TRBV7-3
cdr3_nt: TGTGCCAGCAGCTTATGGAGTGGGAGAGCCAATGAGCAGTTCTTC
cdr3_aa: CASSLWSGRANEQFF

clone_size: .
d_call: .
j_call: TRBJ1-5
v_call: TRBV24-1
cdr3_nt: TGTGCCACCAGTGAAGGTTCCATACGGTCCAGTCAGCCCCAGCATTTT
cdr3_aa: CATSEGSIRSSQPQHF

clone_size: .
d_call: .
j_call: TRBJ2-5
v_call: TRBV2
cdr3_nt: TGTGCCAGCGACAGAGGTCAAGAGACCCAGTACTTC
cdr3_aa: CASDRGQETQYF

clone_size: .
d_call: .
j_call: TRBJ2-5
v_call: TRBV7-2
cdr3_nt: TGTGCCAGCAGCTTAGTGGCCGGGACAAAAGAGACCCAGTACTTC
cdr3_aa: CASSLVAGTKETQYF

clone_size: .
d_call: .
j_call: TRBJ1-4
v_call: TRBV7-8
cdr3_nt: TGTGCCAGCAGCTTGGGGAGAGCGGGAGAAAAACTGTTTTTT
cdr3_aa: CASSLGRAGEKLFF

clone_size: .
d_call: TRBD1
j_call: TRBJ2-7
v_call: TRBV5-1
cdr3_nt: TGCGCCAGCAGCTCCGGACAGGGGGCTTACGAGCAGTACTTC
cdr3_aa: CASSSGQGAYEQYF

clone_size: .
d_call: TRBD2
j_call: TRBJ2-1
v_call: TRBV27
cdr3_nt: TGTGCCAGCAGTTTGGGACTAGTCGAGAATGAGCAGTTCTTC
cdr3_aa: CASSLGLVENEQFF

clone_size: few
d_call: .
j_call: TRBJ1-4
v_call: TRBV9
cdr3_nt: TGTGCCAGCAGCGTAGGGGCAGACGGGGAAAAACTGTTTTTT
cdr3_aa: CASSVGADGEKLFF

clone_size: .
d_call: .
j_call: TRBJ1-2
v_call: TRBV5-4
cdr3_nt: TGTGCCAGCAGCTTGGATTCGATGCACTATGGCTACACCTTC
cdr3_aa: CASSLDSMHYGYTF

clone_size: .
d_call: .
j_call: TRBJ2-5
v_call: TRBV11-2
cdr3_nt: TGTGCCAGCAGTGAGTGGAGGGAAGAGACCCAGTACTTC
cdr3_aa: CASSEWREETQYF

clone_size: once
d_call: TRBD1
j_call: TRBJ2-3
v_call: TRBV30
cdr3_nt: TGTGCCTGGAGTCTAGGACAGGGGGGCACAGATACGCAGTATTTT
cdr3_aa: CAWSLGQGGTDTQYF

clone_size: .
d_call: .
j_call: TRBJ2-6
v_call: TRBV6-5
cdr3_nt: TGTGCCAGCAGTTACTCCTTATCTGGGGCCAACGTCCTGACTTTC
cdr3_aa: CASSYSLSGANVLTF

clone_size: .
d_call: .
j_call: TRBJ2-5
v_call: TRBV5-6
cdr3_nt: TGTGCCAGCAGCTCCCAGAGGGAGACCCAGTACTTC
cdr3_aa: CASSSQRETQYF

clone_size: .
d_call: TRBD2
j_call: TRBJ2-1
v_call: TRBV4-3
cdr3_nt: TGCGCCAGCAGGGGCGGACTAGCGGGAGGTGGTGAGCAGTTCTTC
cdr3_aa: CASRGGLAGGGEQFF

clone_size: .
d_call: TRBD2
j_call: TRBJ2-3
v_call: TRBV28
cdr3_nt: TGTGCCAGCAGTCCGAGACTAGCGGGGCGCACAGATACGCAGTATTTT
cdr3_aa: CASSPRLAGRTDTQYF

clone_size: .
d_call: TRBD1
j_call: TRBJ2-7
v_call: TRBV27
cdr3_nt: TGTGCCAGCAGTAGGGACAGCACCTACGAGCAGTACTTC
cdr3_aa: CASSRDSTYEQYF

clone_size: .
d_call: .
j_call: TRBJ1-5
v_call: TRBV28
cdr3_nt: TGTGCCAGCAGTCGGACAGTTTATTCCCAGCATTTT
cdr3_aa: CASSRTVYSQHF

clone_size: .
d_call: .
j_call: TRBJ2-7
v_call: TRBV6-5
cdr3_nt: TGTGCCACCCAACCCTGGGACGGGAGCTCCTACGAGCAGTACTTC
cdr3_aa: CATQPWDGSSYEQYF

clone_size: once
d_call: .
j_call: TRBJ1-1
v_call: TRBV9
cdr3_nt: TGTGCCAGCAGCCAAACCTACAGGGCCGGCGCCACTGAAGCTTTCTTT
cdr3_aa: CASSQTYRAGATEAFF

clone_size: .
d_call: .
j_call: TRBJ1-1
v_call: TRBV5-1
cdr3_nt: TGCGCCAGCAGCTCCGGACAGTTTAACACTGAAGCTTTCTTT
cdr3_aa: CASSSGQFNTEAFF

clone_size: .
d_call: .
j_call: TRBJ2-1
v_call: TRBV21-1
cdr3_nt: TGTGCCAGCAGCAAAGCGCCGGGGACTAGCGGGAGTAACAATGAGCAGTTCTTC
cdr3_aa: CASSKAPGTSGSNNEQFF

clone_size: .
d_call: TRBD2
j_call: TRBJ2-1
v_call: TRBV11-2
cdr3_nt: TGTGCCAGCAGCTCGTCTAGCGGGAGGGCCCACAATGAGCAGTTCTTC
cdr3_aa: CASSSSSGRAHNEQFF

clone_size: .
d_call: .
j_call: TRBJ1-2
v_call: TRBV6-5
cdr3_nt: TGTGCCAGCAGTTACTCGAGGAGCTATGGCTACACCTTC
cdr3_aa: CASSYSRSYGYTF

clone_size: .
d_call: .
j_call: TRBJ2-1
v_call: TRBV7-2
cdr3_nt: TGTGCCAGCACCGGAGGCCTCGGGAATGAGCAGTTCTTC
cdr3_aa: CASTGGLGNEQFF

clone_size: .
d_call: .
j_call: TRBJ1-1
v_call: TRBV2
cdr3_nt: TGTGCCAGCAGTGTTGAGACGAACACTGAAGCTTTCTTT
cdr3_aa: CASSVETNTEAFF

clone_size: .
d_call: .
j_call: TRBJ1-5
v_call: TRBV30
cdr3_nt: TGTGCCTGGAGGGTGGGGAATCAGCCCCAGCATTTT
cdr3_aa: CAWRVGNQPQHF

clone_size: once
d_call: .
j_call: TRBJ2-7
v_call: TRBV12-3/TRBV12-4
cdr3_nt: TGTGCCAGCAGCCCCTCCTACGAGCAGTACTTC
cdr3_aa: CASSPSYEQYF

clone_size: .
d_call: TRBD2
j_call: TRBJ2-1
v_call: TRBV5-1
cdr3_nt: TGCGCCAGCAGCATTCAGACTAGCGGGACCGAGCAGTTCTTC
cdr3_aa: CASSIQTSGTEQFF

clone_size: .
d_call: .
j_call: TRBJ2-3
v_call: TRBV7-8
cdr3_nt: TGTGCCAGCAGCGCCCTCATGGGGCAGGGTGGCGCAGATACGCAGTATTTT
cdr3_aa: CASSALMGQGGADTQYF

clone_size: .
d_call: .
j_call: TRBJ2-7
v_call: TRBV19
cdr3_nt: TGTGCCAGTAGTGCCCTAGGGACCAAGACGTACTTC
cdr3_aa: CASSALGTKTYF

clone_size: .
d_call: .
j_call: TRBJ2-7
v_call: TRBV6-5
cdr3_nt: TGTGCCAGCAGGCCCTCCGGGACACCCGCCTACGAGCAGTACTTC
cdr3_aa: CASRPSGTPAYEQYF

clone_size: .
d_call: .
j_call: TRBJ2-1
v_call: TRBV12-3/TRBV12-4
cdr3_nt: TGTGCCAGCAGTTTAGTCTTAGATGAGCAGTTCTTC
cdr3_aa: CASSLVLDEQFF

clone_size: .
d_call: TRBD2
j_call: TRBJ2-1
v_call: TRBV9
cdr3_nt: TGTGCCAGCAGCCCCGCCGGGACTAGCAGTTACAATGAGCAGTTCTTC
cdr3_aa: CASSPAGTSSYNEQFF